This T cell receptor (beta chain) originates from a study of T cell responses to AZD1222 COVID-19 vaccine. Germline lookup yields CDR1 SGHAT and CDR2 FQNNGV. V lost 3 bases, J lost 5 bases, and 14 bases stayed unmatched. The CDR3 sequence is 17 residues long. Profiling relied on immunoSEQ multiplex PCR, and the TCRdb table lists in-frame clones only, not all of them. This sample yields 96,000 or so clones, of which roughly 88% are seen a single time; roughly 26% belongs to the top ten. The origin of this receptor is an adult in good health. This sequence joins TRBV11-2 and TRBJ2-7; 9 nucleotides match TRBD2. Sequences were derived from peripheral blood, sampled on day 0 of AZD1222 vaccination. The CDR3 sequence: CASSLRKAASGTDEQYF. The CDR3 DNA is TGTGCCAGCAGCTTGAGAAAGGCGGCTAGCGGGACGGACGAGCAGTACTTC. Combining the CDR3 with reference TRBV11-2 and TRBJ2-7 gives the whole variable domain EAGVAQSPRYKIIEKRQSVAFWCNPISGHATLYWYQQILGQGPKLLIQFQNNGVVDDSQLPKDRFSAERLKGVDSTLKIQPAKLEDSAVYLCASSLRKAASGTDEQYFGPGTRLTVT.